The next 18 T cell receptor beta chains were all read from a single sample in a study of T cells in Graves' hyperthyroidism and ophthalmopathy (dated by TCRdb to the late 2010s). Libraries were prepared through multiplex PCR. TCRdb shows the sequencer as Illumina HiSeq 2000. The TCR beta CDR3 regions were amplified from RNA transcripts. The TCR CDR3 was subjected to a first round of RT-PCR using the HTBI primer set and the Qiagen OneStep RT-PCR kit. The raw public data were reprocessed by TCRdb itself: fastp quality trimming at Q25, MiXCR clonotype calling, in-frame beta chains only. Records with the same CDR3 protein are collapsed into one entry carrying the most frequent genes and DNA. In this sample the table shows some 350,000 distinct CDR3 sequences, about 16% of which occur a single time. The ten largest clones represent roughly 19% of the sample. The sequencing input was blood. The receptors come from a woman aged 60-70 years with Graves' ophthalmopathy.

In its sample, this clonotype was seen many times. The CDR3 sequence: CASGPTRLTNTGELFF. CDR3 sequence (DNA): TGCGCCAGCGGCCCGACTAGACTCACTAACACCGGGGAGCTGTTTTTT. The chain uses TRBV5-1 and TRBJ2-2; the D gene is possibly TRBD2 (6 bases). The CDR3 extends over 16 amino acids. Trimming left V 7 bases short and J 2 bases short, with 18 bases between. Germline V CDR1 and CDR2: SGHRS, YFSETQ.

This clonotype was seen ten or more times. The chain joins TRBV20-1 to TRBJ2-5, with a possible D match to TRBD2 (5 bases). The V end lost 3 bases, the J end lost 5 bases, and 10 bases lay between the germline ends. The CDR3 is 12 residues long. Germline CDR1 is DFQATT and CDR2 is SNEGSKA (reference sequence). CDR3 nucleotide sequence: TGCAGTGCTAGGGTGGCGGGCGAGACCCAGTACTTC. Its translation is CSARVAGETQYF.

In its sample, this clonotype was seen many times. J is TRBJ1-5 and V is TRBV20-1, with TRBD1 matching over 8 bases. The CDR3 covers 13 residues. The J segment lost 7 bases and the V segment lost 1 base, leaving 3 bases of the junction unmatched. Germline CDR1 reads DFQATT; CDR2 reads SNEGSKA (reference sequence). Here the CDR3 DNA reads TGCAGTGCTAGAGGACAGGGGATCCAGCCCCAGCATTTT. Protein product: CSARGQGIQPQHF.

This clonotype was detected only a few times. The CDR3 region has the DNA TGCGCCAGCAGCCAAGAACAGCGGGGTTACGAGCAGTACTTC. Residues: CASSQEQRGYEQYF. The chain carries TRBV4-1 and TRBJ2-7, with TRBD2 identical over 7 bases. Looked up from germline, CDR1 is MGHRA and CDR2 is YSYEKL. The CDR3 consists of 14 residues. With V trimmed by 0 bases and J by 4 bases, 3 bases remained unmatched.

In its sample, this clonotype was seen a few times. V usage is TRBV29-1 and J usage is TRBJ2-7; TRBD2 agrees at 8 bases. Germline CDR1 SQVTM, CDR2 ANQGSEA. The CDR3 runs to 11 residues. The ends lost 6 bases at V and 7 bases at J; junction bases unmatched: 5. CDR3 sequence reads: CSVMTSDEQYF. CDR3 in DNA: TGCAGCGTCATGACTAGCGATGAGCAGTACTTC.

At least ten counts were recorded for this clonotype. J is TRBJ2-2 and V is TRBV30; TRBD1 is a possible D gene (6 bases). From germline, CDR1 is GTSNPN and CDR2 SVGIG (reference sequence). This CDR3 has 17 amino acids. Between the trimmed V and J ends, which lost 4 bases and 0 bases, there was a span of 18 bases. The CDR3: CAWNGRGRPPNTGELFF. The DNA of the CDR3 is TGTGCCTGGAATGGCAGGGGCCGGCCCCCGAACACCGGGGAGCTGTTTTTT.

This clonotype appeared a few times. This CDR3 reads CASSLAPEGLAGVDTGELFF. CDR3 bases: TGTGCCAGCAGCTTAGCGCCAGAAGGACTAGCGGGAGTGGACACCGGGGAGCTGTTTTTT. V is TRBV7-9 and J is TRBJ2-2; 13 bases align to TRBD2. The germline gives CDR1 SEHNR, CDR2 FQNEAQ (reference sequence). The CDR3 sequence is 20 residues long. The V gene end was trimmed by 0 bases and the J gene end by 3 bases; junction bases not matched to a gene: 10.

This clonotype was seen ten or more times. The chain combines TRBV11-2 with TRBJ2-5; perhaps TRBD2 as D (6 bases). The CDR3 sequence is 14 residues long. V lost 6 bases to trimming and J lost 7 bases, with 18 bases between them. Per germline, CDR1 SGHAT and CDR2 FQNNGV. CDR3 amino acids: CASSLRGGSGTQYF. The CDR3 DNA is TGTGCCAGCAGTCTTCGTGGAGGGAGCGGGACCCAGTACTTC.

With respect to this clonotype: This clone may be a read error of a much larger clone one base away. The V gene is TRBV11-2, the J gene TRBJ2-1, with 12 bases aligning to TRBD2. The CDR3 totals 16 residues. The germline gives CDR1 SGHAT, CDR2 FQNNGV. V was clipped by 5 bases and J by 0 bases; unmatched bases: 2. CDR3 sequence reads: CASSMTSGSSYNEQFF. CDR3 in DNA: TGTGCCAGCAGCATGACTAGCGGGAGCTCCTACAATGAGCAGTTCTTC. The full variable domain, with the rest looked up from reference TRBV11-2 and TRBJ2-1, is EAGVAQSPRYKIIEKRQSVAFWCNPISGHATLYWYQQILGQGPKLLIQFQNNGVVDDSQLPKDRFSAERLKGVDSTLKIQPAKLEDSAVYLCASSMTSGSSYNEQFFGPGTRLTVL.

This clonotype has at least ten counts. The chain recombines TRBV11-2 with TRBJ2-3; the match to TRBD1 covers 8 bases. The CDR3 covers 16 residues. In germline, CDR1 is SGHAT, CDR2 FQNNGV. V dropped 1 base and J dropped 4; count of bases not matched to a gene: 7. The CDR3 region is CASSLGLDRGADTQYF. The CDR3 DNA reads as TGTGCCAGCAGCTTAGGACTTGACAGGGGCGCAGATACGCAGTATTTT.

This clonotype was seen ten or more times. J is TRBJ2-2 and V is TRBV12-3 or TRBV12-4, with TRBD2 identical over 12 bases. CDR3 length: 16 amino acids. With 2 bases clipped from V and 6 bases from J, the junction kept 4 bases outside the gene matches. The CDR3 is CASSLRGLAGSGELFF. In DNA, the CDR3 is TGTGCCAGCAGTTTACGGGGACTAGCGGGCTCCGGGGAGCTGTTTTTT.

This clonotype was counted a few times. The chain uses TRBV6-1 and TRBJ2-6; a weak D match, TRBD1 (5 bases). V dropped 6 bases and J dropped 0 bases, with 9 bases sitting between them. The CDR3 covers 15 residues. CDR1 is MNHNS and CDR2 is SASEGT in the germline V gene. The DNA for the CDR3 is TGTGCCAGCAGAGGACACCTCTCTGGGGCCAACGTCCTGACTTTC. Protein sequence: CASRGHLSGANVLTF.

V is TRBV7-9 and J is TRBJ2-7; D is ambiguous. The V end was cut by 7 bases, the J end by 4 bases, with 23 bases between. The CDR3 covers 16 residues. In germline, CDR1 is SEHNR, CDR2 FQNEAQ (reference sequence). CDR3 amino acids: CASNALVTANLYEQYF. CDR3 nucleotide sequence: TGTGCCAGCAACGCCTTAGTGACCGCGAACCTTTACGAGCAGTACTTC.

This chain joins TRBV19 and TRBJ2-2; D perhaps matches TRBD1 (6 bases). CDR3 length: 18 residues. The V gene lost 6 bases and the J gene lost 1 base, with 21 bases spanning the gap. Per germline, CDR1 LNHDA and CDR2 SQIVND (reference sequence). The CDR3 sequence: CASRNRAGGSGNTGELFF. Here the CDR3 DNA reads TGTGCCAGTAGGAACAGGGCGGGCGGGTCTGGGAACACCGGGGAGCTGTTTTTT.

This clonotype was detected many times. The CDR3 is CASTPLDSTGELFF. As DNA, the CDR3 is TGCGCCAGCACACCACTAGATTCTACCGGGGAGCTGTTTTTT. The chain carries TRBV5-1 and TRBJ2-2; D possibly corresponds to TRBD2 (5 bases). The CDR3 is 14 residues long. CDR1 is SGHRS and CDR2 is YFSETQ in the germline V gene. V was trimmed by 6 bases and J by 5 bases, leaving 14 bases between them. Full variable domain (missing parts from reference TRBV5-1 and TRBJ2-2): KAGVTQTPRYLIKTRGQQVTLSCSPISGHRSVSWYQQTPGQGLQFLFEYFSETQRNKGNFPGRFSGRQFSNSRSEMNVSTLELGDSALYLCASTPLDSTGELFFGEGSRLTVL.

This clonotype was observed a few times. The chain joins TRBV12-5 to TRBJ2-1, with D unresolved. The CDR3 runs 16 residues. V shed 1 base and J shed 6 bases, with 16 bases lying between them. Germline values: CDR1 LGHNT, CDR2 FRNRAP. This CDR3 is CASGLDPPGPVNEQFF. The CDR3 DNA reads TGTGCTAGTGGTTTGGATCCCCCGGGCCCTGTCAATGAGCAGTTCTTC.

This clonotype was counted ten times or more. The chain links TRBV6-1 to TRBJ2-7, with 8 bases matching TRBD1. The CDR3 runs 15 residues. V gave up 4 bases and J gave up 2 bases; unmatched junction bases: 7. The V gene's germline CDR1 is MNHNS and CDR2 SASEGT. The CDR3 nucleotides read TGTGCCAGCAGTGGGCAGGGACAGGAACCCTACGAGCAGTACTTC. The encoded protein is CASSGQGQEPYEQYF.

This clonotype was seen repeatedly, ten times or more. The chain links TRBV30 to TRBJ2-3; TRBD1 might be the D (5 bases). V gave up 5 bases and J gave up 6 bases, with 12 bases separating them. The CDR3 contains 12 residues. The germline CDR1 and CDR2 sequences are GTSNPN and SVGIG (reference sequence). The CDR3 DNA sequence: TGTGCCTGGTCGGTTTCAGGGGATACGCAGTATTTT. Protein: CAWSVSGDTQYF. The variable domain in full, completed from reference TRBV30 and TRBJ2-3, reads SQTIHQWPATLVQPVGSPLSLECTVEGTSNPNLYWYRQAAGRGLQLLFYSVGIGQISSEVPQNLSASRPQDRQFILSSKKLLLSDSGFYLCAWSVSGDTQYFGPGTRLTVL.